This T cell receptor beta chain was profiled in a study of blood T cell repertoires in COVID-19. Background on the study: The study drew acute and convalescent COVID-19 samples from the United States, Italy and Spain.

This CDR3 spans 18 amino acids. The V and J ends lost 3 bases and 2 bases, in that order; junction bases with no gene match: 13. CDR1 and CDR2 (germline): KGHSH, LQKENI. Per the authors' pipeline: Amplification from reference gene primers served as the basis for estimated nucleated cell counts. Profiling relied on immunoSEQ multiplex PCR, and the TCRdb table lists in-frame clones only, not all of them. The D gene and trimming were derived from the DNA, and the V and J assignments and clone size from that table. The sample carries hundreds of thousands of clones, roughly 86% recorded once. This clonotype was obtained from a man aged 65 to 79 with acute or convalescent COVID-19. Sequencing was carried out using peripheral blood. The V call is TRBV18, the J call TRBJ1-3; 7 nucleotides match TRBD1. As DNA, the CDR3 is TGTGCCAGCTCACCTTTTTCGGACATGACAGGGACTGGAAACACCATATATTTT. Protein product: CASSPFSDMTGTGNTIYF.